This note documents a single TCR beta chain sequence. This clonotype was detected many times. Its antigen specificity is not known. No base quality values were provided; no much bigger clone lies one nucleotide off. This record belongs to a study of T cells in Graves' hyperthyroidism and ophthalmopathy (dated by TCRdb to the late 2010s). With regard to the full study: Peripheral blood was sampled at the time of initial diagnosis, prior to any treatment. To identify distinguishing TCR V-J signatures, a discovery cohort of about 100 patients was used, comprising under 45 with Graves' ophthalmopathy and some 60 with stable Graves' hyperthyroidism. An independent validation cohort of 18 to 20 hyperthyroidism patients and approximately 17 patients who later progressed to ophthalmopathy tested prospective prediction of ophthalmopathy. The roughly 100 discovery patients were randomly divided into training and test sets at a 7:3 ratio. Thyroid tissue and blood T-cell repertoires from six Graves' hyperthyroidism patients were also compared in the study. Following sampling, methimazole starting at 30 mg daily was given to hyperthyroidism patients, and high-dose intravenous methylprednisolone was given to ophthalmopathy patients. The paper reports TCR Vbeta CDR3 sequencing of approximately 140 peripheral blood samples: around 45 ophthalmopathy, fewer than 80 hyperthyroidism and around 17 progressor patients.

A patient counted as having stable Graves' hyperthyroidism if no progression to ophthalmopathy occurred over 18 months of follow-up. Hyperthyroidism patients were newly diagnosed, had a disease duration of under 2 months, and were aged 18 to 65 years. Exclusion was applied to patients with uncontrolled infections, other autoimmune diseases, pregnancy or lactation. Diagnoses relied on clinical symptoms, serum thyroxine and TRAb, thyroid ultrasound and orbital computed tomography. PBMCs were separated from 8 to 10 ml of fresh peripheral blood using Ficoll-Paque density gradient centrifugation. Total RNA was extracted using Trizol reagent, and RNA quality was assessed on an Agilent 2100 Bioanalyzer. Amplification of TCR beta CDR3 regions was carried out from RNA transcripts. A first-round RT-PCR of the TCR CDR3 used the HTBI primer set with the Qiagen OneStep RT-PCR kit. The libraries were constructed in a second round of multiplex PCR and then size-selected and purified. The libraries were sequenced on an Illumina HiSeq2000 using paired-end 100 bp reads. As for how the authors treated the data: SOAPnuke was used to process the raw data, removing reads that contained adapters or uncalled bases, had a mean Phred below 15, or lacked an exact match to the constant primer or identifier. COPE v1.2.5 was used to merge the high-quality paired reads, and each unique nucleotide sequence was defined as a clonotype. Clonotypes were aligned to IMGT TRBV, TRBD and TRBJ reference segments using MiTCR v1.1. The analysis was restricted to V-J combinations with a frequency above 0.0001, which together covered 99% to 99.2% of the repertoires. A TCS score was defined as the ratio of F50 (clonal expansion) to E x V (chaos), with BLOSUM62-based TCRdist applied between CDR3 peptides within each V-J. Welch's t-statistics and random forest reduced 500 to 550 V-J features to 10 to 15, which were used in a naive Bayes classifier (R e1071). TCRdb itself trimmed the public reads at Q25 with fastp, ran MiXCR and retained productive beta chains. Rows are combined by CDR3 protein, so each entry shows the most common genes and DNA. What appears here as the V and J calls and clone size reflects TCRdb's work, not the paper's. A total of 500,000 to 650,000 distinct CDR3 sequences appear in this sample, 14% of them only once. Together, the top ten hold around 13% of the sample.

Summary of the overall study and its limitations: During validation, the model predicted progression to ophthalmopathy a median of around six months ahead of onset, with more than 60% sensitivity and 72.22% specificity. No statistical method was used to set the sample size in advance, and investigators knew the group allocation. Blood samples also contained most of the expanded thyroid clonotypes (frequency above 0.001), which suggests that blood repertoires may reflect thyroid immune responses. Ophthalmopathy was separated from stable hyperthyroidism by a 13 V-J signature model, with 87.88% sensitivity and 81% to 82% specificity obtained in cross-validation and 80%/75% obtained in testing.

The clonotype was recovered from a woman between 40 and 55 years old with Graves' hyperthyroidism. Sequencing was performed on blood.

The DNA sequence is given as TGTGCCAGCAGTTTAGTACAGGGGGCCAAAAACATTCAGTACTTC. It codes for CASSLVQGAKNIQYF. The chain couples TRBV12-3 or TRBV12-4 to TRBJ2-4, and 7 junctional nucleotides match TRBD1. The CDR3 starts with the cysteine, ends with the phenylalanine, and has 15 residues. The only DNA kept is the CDR3, 45 bases in frame from the first base. Trimming takes 1 base off V and 1 base off J; junction bases not matched to a gene: 1.